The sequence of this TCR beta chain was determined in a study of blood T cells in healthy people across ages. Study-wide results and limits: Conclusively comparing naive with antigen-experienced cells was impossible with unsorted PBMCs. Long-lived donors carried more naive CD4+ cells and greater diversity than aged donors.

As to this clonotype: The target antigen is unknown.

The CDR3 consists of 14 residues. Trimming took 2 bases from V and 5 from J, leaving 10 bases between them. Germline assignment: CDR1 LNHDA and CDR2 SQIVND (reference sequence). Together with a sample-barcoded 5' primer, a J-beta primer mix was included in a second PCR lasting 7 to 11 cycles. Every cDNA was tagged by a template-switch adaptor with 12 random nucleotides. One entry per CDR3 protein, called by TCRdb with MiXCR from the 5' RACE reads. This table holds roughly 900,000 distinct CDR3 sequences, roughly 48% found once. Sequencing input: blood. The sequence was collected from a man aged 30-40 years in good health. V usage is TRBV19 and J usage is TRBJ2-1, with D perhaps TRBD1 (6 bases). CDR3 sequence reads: CASSIRTVDNEQFF. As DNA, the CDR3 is TGTGCCAGTAGTATAAGGACAGTAGACAATGAGCAGTTCTTC.